This TCR beta chain was documented in a study of CD8 T cells in Susac syndrome. The authors negatively isolated CD8+ and CD4+ T cells and FACS-enriched TEMRA cells. Trimming removed 0 bases at V and 6 bases at J, with 11 bases between. Per the germline V gene, CDR1 is GTSNPN and CDR2 is SVGIG (reference sequence). This CDR3 is 13 amino acids long. The RNA, about 0.5 to 1 ug, was put through reverse transcription using random hexamers. An immunoSEQ multiplex PCR generated amplified TCR beta CDR3 products spanning 54 Vbeta and 13 Jbeta. TCRdb re-called the immunoSEQ multiplex PCR reads with MiXCR, one entry per CDR3 protein. The sample yields around 200,000 distinct CDR3 sequences, 95% seen once.

Input material: CD4+ T cells from PBMCs. This chain joins TRBV30 and TRBJ1-2; the D is unclear. This TCR was sampled from a human donor in good health. CDR3 bases: TGTGCCTGGAGTGTACTTCGGGCAGATGGCTACACCTTC. Its protein is CAWSVLRADGYTF.